This TCR beta chain was captured in a study of blood T cell repertoires in COVID-19. Overall study: Specimens from acute and convalescent COVID-19 originated in the United States, Italy and Spain.

As handled by the study authors: Estimated nucleated cell counts came from reference gene primer amplification. Method: immunoSEQ multiplex PCR; TCRdb's copy keeps in-frame clones and lacks some. The V and J calls and clone size come from that table; D and trimming were worked out from the DNA. There are tens of thousands of clones in the sample; about nine tenths occur only once, and just over 5% lies in the top ten. The CDR3 contains 14 residues. Per the germline V gene, CDR1 is MNHEY and CDR2 is SVGAGI. Deletions cut 3 bases from V and 2 bases from J, with 11 bases between. The TCR sequence derives from a human donor in a cohort sampled during active COVID-19. The specimen sequenced was peripheral blood. V gene TRBV6-5 combines with J gene TRBJ2-7; D might be TRBD2 (5 bases). The CDR3: CASSYGTGTYEQYF. The CDR3 DNA sequence: TGTGCCAGCAGTTATGGAACGGGAACCTACGAGCAGTACTTC.